The next 7 T cell receptor beta chains were all read from a single sample in a study of blood T cell repertoires in COVID-19. The method was immunoSEQ multiplex PCR; TCRdb's version includes in-frame clones alone and lacks a portion of them. Seen here are about 250,000 clones, around 85% observed once, and the top ten hold roughly 4.2%. Sequenced input: peripheral blood. The receptors shown here come from a woman in her 40s with active or convalescent COVID-19.

J is TRBJ2-3 and V is TRBV24-1; 8 bases fit TRBD1. Germline lookup yields CDR1 KGHDR and CDR2 SFDVKD. The CDR3 loop spans 15 amino acids. V dropped 3 bases and J dropped 3; count of bases not matched to a gene: 4. This chain's CDR3 is CATSDPDRVTDTQYF. CDR3 coding DNA: TGTGCCACCAGTGATCCGGACAGGGTTACAGATACGCAGTATTTT.

V is TRBV9 and J is TRBJ2-7; D remains ambiguous. Between the trimmed V and J ends, which lost 1 base and 0 bases, there was a span of 8 bases. In germline, CDR1 is SGDLS, CDR2 YYNGEE. This CDR3 is 14 amino acids long. This CDR3 reads CASSVSPGSYEQYF. CDR3 nucleotide sequence: TGTGCCAGCAGCGTATCCCCGGGCTCCTACGAGCAGTACTTC.

This clone was observed a few times. The gene calls are TRBV6-5 and TRBJ1-2; 9 bases agree with TRBD1. The germline V gene encodes CDR1 MNHEY and CDR2 SVGAGI. The V segment lost 4 bases and the J segment 2 bases; nucleotides outside the gene matches: 2. The CDR3 has 14 residues. CDR3 in amino acids: CASSWTGENYGYTF. The CDR3 DNA is TGTGCCAGCAGTTGGACAGGGGAGAACTATGGCTACACCTTC.

V gene TRBV28 combines with J gene TRBJ1-4; D remains unclear. Germline lookup yields CDR1 MDHEN and CDR2 SYDVKM. This CDR3 contains 14 residues. Between the trimmed V and J ends, which lost 5 bases and 8 bases, there was a span of 15 bases. CDR3 sequence reads: CASSPRTGREKLFF. CDR3 DNA sequence: TGTGCCAGCAGTCCACGGACTGGAAGGGAAAAACTGTTTTTT.

The chain combines TRBV5-1 with TRBJ1-1; 8 bases are a match to TRBD1. Per the germline V gene, CDR1 is SGHRS and CDR2 is YFSETQ. This CDR3 region has 14 residues. V was pared by 4 bases and J by 6 bases, with 8 bases of the junction left unmatched. The CDR3 loop reads CASSGDNRGAEAFF. The CDR3 nucleotides read TGCGCCAGCAGCGGGGATAACAGGGGGGCTGAAGCTTTCTTT.

In its sample, this clone was seen a few times. The V gene is TRBV16, the J gene TRBJ1-1; 7 bases are shared with TRBD1. The CDR3 runs 13 residues. Germline values: CDR1 KGHSY, CDR2 FQNENV. The trim removed 6 bases at V and 3 bases at J, leaving 4 bases unmatched. The CDR3 loop is CASRQGRDTEAFF. CDR3 sequence (DNA): TGTGCCAGCAGACAGGGGCGAGACACTGAAGCTTTCTTT.

V and J are TRBV19 and TRBJ2-3; 7 bases line up with TRBD1. V lost 0 bases to trimming and J lost 5 bases; unmatched junction nucleotides: 5. The CDR3 runs to 15 residues. In germline, CDR1 is LNHDA, CDR2 SQIVND (reference sequence). Here the CDR3 reads CASSIDKGAGDTQYF. CDR3 bases: TGTGCCAGTAGTATAGATAAGGGGGCCGGAGATACGCAGTATTTT. Supplemented by reference TRBV19 and TRBJ2-3, the full variable domain reads DGGITQSPKYLFRKEGQNVTLSCEQNLNHDAMYWYRQDPGQGLRLIYYSQIVNDFQKGDIAEGYSVSREKKESFPLTVTSAQKNPTAFYLCASSIDKGAGDTQYFGPGTRLTVL.